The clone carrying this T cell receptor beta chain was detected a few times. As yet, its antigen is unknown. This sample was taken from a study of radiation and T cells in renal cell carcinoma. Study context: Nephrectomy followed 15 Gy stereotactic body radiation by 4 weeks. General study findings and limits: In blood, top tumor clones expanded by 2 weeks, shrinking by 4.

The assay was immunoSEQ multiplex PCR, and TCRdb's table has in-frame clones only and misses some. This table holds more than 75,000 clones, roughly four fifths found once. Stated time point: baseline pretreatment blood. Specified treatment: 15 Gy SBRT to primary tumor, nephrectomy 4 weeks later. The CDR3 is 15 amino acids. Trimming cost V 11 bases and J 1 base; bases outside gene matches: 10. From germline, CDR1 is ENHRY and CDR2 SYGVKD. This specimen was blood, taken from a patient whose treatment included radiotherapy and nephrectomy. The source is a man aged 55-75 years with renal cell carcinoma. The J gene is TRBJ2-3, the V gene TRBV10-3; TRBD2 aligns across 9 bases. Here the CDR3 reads CASRGVAGGTDTQYF. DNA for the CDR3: TGTGCCTCCAGGGGGGTAGCGGGGGGCACAGATACGCAGTATTTT.